These 15 T cell receptor beta chains were all obtained from the same sample, sequenced in a study of T cell responses to AZD1222 COVID-19 vaccine. The data were produced by immunoSEQ multiplex PCR, yet TCRdb's version contains in-frame clones alone and is incomplete. The data contain over 120,000 clones, approximately 85% of them singletons. Sample: peripheral blood, taken on day 0 of AZD1222 vaccination. Receptors originate from an adult in good health.

The chain couples TRBV5-4 to TRBJ2-6; D is undetermined. CDR3 length equals 15 residues. The germline V and J ends were trimmed by 0 bases and 1 base, with 5 bases remaining between them. Germline V gene lookup returns CDR1 SGHNT and CDR2 YYREEE (reference sequence). In DNA form, the CDR3 reads TGTGCCAGCAGCTTGGACGTTTCTGGGGCCAACGTCCTGACTTTC. It codes for CASSLDVSGANVLTF.

This chain connects TRBV30 to TRBJ2-4; TRBD2 aligns across 8 bases. This CDR3 contains 13 residues. Germline V gene sequence: CDR1 GTSNPN, CDR2 SVGIG (reference sequence). V shed 5 bases, J shed 9 bases, and the junction held 9 bases outside the gene matches. CDR3: CAWGPGLEGIQYF. The CDR3 nucleotides read TGTGCCTGGGGTCCGGGACTAGAAGGCATTCAGTACTTC.

The gene calls are TRBV27 and TRBJ1-6, with 7 positions matching TRBD1. Germline values: CDR1 MNHEY, CDR2 SMNVEV (reference sequence). The CDR3 has 14 residues. The J segment lost 8 bases and the V segment lost 6 bases, leaving 7 bases of the junction unmatched. The CDR3 spells CASRVQGTYSPLHF. In nucleotides, the CDR3 is TGTGCCAGCAGGGTACAGGGGACCTATTCACCCCTCCACTTT.

The chain joins TRBV2 to TRBJ1-5, with unresolved D. The CDR3 contains 14 residues. Deletions cut 5 bases from V and 0 bases from J, with 8 bases between. The germline V gene has CDR1 SNHLY and CDR2 FYNNEI. CDR3 in amino acids: CASSSRTSNQPQHF. The CDR3 nucleotides are TGTGCCAGCAGTAGCCGGACTAGCAATCAGCCCCAGCATTTT.

The chain has TRBV7-2 and TRBJ1-4; weak D call: TRBD1 (5 bases). The V and J ends lost 4 bases and 12 bases respectively, with 15 bases between them. Germline V lookup: CDR1 SGHTA, CDR2 FQGNSA. CDR3 length equals 13 residues. DNA for the CDR3: TGTGCCAGCAGCTCACAGGCAATGGGGGAACTGTTTTTT. Residues: CASSSQAMGELFF.

The J gene is TRBJ1-4, the V gene TRBV5-6; 7 bases align to TRBD1. Germline CDR1 and CDR2: SGHDT and YYEEEE. Unmatched junction bases numbered 14, after V lost 3 bases and J lost 0 bases. This CDR3 has 19 amino acids. CDR3 loop: CASSSARDRSVATNEKLFF. CDR3 sequence (DNA): TGTGCCAGCAGCTCGGCACGGGACAGATCTGTTGCAACTAATGAAAAACTGTTTTTT.

This clone was seen a single time. The gene calls are TRBV27 and TRBJ2-1, with TRBD1 as a possible D gene (9 bases). The germline V gene has CDR1 MNHEY and CDR2 SMNVEV (reference sequence). The CDR3 is made up of 18 amino acids. The V end lost 5 bases, the J end lost 3 bases, and 23 bases lay between the germline ends. CDR3 nucleotides: TGTGCCAGCAGTACCGGGACAGGGAGCCTAGCGGGCTACAATGAGCAGTTCTTC. It is translated as CASSTGTGSLAGYNEQFF.

This clone was seen only once. The CDR3, as DNA: TGTGCCAGCAGCCTATTAGCGGGGGGCTCCGGGGGTGAGCAGTTCTTC. Amino acid sequence: CASSLLAGGSGGEQFF. The gene calls are TRBV9 and TRBJ2-1, with 10 bases identical to TRBD2. V shed 4 bases, J shed 9 bases, and the junction held 13 bases outside the gene matches. Per germline, CDR1 SGDLS and CDR2 YYNGEE. The CDR3 spans 16 residues.

This clone was observed a single time. CDR3 sequence (DNA): TGTGCCAGCAGCTCGCGACAGGGGGTGTCTGAAGCTTTCTTT. Its translation: CASSSRQGVSEAFF. The chain uses TRBV7-8 and TRBJ1-1, with 9 bases that match TRBD1. The CDR3 length is 14 residues. The trim removed 4 bases at V and 6 bases at J, leaving 6 bases unmatched. Germline values: CDR1 SGHVS, CDR2 FQNEAQ.

The V gene is TRBV2, the J gene TRBJ2-7, with D unclear. This CDR3 is built from 13 residues. Germline V lookup: CDR1 SNHLY, CDR2 FYNNEI. Trimming shortened V by 6 bases and J by 2 bases, and 11 bases separated the two germline ends. CDR3 in amino acids: CASRDPGAYEQYF. The CDR3 DNA reads TGTGCCAGCAGGGATCCAGGCGCCTACGAGCAGTACTTC. Full variable domain (rest looked up from reference TRBV2 and TRBJ2-7): EPEVTQTPSHQVTQMGQEVILRCVPISNHLYFYWYRQILGQKVEFLVSFYNNEISEKSEIFDDQFSVERPDGSNFTLKIRSTKLEDSAMYFCASRDPGAYEQYFGPGTRLTVT.

This rearrangement joins TRBV5-6 to TRBJ2-2; D is undetermined. CDR3 size: 12 residues. The germline gives CDR1 SGHDT, CDR2 YYEEEE. With 5 bases removed from V and 5 bases from J, the gap between germline ends came to 7 bases. The CDR3 spells CASSIRTGELFF. CDR3 bases: TGTGCCAGCAGTATCCGAACCGGGGAGCTGTTTTTT.

This rearrangement joins TRBV27 to TRBJ2-3; 8 nucleotides agree with TRBD2. This CDR3 has 16 residues. The trim removed 5 bases at V and 3 bases at J, leaving 10 bases unmatched. Per the germline V gene, CDR1 is MNHEY and CDR2 is SMNVEV (reference sequence). CDR3 region: CASSPKAGVGTDTQYF. Here the CDR3 DNA reads TGTGCCAGCAGTCCGAAAGCGGGAGTTGGGACAGATACGCAGTATTTT.

The chain couples TRBV4-1 to TRBJ1-1; no definite D call. The V end was cut by 0 bases, the J end by 5 bases, with 13 bases between. Germline loops: CDR1 MGHRA, CDR2 YSYEKL. The CDR3 runs to 15 residues. The CDR3 bases are TGCGCCAGCAGCCAAGAGAGTCTTTGGAGGACTGAAGCTTTCTTT. This encodes CASSQESLWRTEAFF.

The chain employs TRBV19 and TRBJ1-1; 7 nucleotides match TRBD1. The CDR3 consists of 15 residues. Germline values: CDR1 LNHDA, CDR2 SQIVND (reference sequence). The junction had 11 bases not matched to a gene; V was cut back by 10 bases and J by 0 bases. As DNA, the CDR3 is TGTGCCAATAGGGACAGTCGGGGGCTGAACACTGAAGCTTTCTTT. Translated, it gives CANRDSRGLNTEAFF. Combining the CDR3 with reference TRBV19 and TRBJ1-1 gives the whole variable domain DGGITQSPKYLFRKEGQNVTLSCEQNLNHDAMYWYRQDPGQGLRLIYYSQIVNDFQKGDIAEGYSVSREKKESFPLTVTSAQKNPTAFYLCANRDSRGLNTEAFFGQGTRLTVV.

The V and J genes are TRBV27 and TRBJ1-1; unclear D gene. Deletions cut 1 base from V and 4 bases from J, with 7 bases between. This CDR3 contains 13 residues. Germline CDR1 MNHEY, CDR2 SMNVEV (reference sequence). CDR3 amino acids: CASSLWGVTEAFF. The CDR3 DNA follows: TGTGCCAGCAGTTTATGGGGTGTCACTGAAGCTTTCTTT.